This T cell receptor beta chain was obtained from a study of cytotoxic CD8 clonotypes in ibrutinib-treated CLL. The V gene's germline CDR1 is LNHDA and CDR2 SQIVND (reference sequence). Between the trimmed V and J ends, which lost 4 bases and 7 bases, there was a span of 13 bases. The CDR3 extends over 14 amino acids. The repertoire was sequenced with immunoSEQ multiplex PCR; TCRdb's copy has only in-frame clones and lacks some. The sample yields roughly 63,000 clones, 45% to 60% seen once. This receptor was taken from a human donor with chronic lymphocytic leukemia. The source material was PBMCs, sampled after 12 months of ibrutinib treatment. The gene calls are TRBV19 and TRBJ1-4; D gene ambiguous. The CDR3 nucleotides are TGTGCCAGTAGTACCAAGCTGAGGGCTGAAAAACTGTTTTTT. As protein: CASSTKLRAEKLFF.